The TCR beta chain under discussion was sequenced for a study of T-cell memory formation after mild COVID-19. Findings and limits, study-wide: Whereas later expanders leaned CD4+, clones contracting day 15 to 85 showed a balanced CD4/CD8 makeup. A subset of responding clones appeared in pre-infection memory, suggesting cross-reactive memory joined. Mostly located in CM and EM were contracting CD4+ clones, with contracting CD8+ clones located in EMRA.

This CDR3 contains 16 residues. V lost 0 bases to trimming and J lost 0 bases, with 11 bases between them. Germline values: CDR1 MNHEY, CDR2 SVGAGI. With regard to this clonotype: As yet, its antigen is unknown.

TCRdb analysed the 5' RACE reads with MiXCR anew, one entry per CDR3 protein. In the table there are over 450,000 distinct CDR3 sequences, roughly 20% of which are singletons. The sequencing sample was made of PBMCs or a T cell subset sorted from them (not recorded which). This sequence was found in an adult woman who had mild COVID-19 (a few samples of this study predate the infection). Cell type and time point are not known. This sequence joins TRBV6-5 and TRBJ1-1; weak D call: TRBD1 (5 bases). DNA for the CDR3: TGTGCCAGCAGTTACTCGATTGGGGCGTTGAACACTGAAGCTTTCTTT. This gives the protein CASSYSIGALNTEAFF.